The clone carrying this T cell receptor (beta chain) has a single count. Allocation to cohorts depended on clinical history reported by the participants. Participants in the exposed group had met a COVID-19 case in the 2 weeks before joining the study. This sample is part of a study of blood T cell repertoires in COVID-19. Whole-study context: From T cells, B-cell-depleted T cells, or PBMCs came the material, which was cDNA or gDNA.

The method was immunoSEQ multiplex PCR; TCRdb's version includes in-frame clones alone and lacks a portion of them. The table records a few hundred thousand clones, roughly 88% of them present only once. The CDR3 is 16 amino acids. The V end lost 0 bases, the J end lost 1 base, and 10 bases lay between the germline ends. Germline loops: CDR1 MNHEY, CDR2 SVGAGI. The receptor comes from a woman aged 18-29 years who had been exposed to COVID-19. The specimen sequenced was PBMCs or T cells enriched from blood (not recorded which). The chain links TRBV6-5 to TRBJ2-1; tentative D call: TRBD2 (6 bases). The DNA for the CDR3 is TGTGCCAGCAGTTACTCCCGGGGGTTATCCTACAATGAGCAGTTCTTC. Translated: CASSYSRGLSYNEQFF.